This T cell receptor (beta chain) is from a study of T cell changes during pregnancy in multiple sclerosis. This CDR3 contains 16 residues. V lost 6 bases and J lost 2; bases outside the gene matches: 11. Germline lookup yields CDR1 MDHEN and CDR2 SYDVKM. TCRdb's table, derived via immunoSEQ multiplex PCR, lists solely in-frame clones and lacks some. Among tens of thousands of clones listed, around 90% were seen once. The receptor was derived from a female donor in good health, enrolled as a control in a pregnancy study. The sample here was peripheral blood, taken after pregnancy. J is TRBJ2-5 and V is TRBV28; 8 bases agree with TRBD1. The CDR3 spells CASSFTSGTGQETQYF. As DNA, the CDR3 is TGTGCCAGCAGCTTCACTTCCGGGACAGGACAAGAGACCCAGTACTTC.